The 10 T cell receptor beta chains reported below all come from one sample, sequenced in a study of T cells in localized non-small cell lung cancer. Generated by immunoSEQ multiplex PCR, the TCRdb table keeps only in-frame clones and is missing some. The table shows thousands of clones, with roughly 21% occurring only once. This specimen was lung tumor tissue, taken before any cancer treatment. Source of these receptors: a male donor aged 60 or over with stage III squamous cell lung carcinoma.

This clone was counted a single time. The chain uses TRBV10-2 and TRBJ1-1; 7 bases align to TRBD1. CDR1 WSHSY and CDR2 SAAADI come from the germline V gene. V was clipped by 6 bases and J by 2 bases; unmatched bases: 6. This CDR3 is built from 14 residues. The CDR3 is CASRRGTDNTEAFF. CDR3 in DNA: TGCGCCAGCAGAAGGGGGACAGATAACACTGAAGCTTTCTTT.

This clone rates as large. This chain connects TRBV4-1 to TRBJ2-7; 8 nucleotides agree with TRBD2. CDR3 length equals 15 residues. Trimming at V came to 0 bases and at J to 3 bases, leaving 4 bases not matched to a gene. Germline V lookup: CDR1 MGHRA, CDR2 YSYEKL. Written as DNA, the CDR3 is TGCGCCAGCAGCCAAGATTCACTAGCGGACTACGAGCAGTACTTC. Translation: CASSQDSLADYEQYF.

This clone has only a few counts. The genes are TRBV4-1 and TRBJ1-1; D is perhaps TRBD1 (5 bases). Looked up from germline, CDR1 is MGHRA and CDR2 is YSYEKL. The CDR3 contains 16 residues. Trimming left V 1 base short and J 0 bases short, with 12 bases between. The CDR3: CASSQVLDTLNTEAFF. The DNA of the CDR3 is TGCGCCAGCAGCCAAGTCTTGGACACCCTGAACACTGAAGCTTTCTTT.

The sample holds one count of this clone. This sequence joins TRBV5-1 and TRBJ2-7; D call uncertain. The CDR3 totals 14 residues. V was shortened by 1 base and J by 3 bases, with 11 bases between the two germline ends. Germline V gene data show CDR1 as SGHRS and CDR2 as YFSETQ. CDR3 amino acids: CASSLTLGNYEQYF. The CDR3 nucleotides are TGCGCCAGCAGCTTGACCTTGGGAAACTACGAGCAGTACTTC. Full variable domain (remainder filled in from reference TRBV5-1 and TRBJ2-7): KAGVTQTPRYLIKTRGQQVTLSCSPISGHRSVSWYQQTPGQGLQFLFEYFSETQRNKGNFPGRFSGRQFSNSRSEMNVSTLELGDSALYLCASSLTLGNYEQYFGPGTRLTVT.

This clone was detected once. The DNA of the CDR3 is TGTGCCAGCACCCCAGTCGGTGAAACTTACGAGCAGTACGTC. This encodes CASTPVGETYEQYV. This chain connects TRBV25-1 to TRBJ2-7, with D unresolved. CDR1 is MGHDK, CDR2 SYGVNS, per germline. V was clipped by 7 bases and J by 4 bases, with 17 bases between them. The CDR3 runs to 14 residues.

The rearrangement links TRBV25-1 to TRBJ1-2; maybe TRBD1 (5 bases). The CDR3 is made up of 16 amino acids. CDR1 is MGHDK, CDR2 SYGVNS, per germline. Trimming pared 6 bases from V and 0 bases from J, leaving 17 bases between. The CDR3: CASSGDRGPANYGYTF. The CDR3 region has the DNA TGTGCCAGCAGCGGGGACCGGGGCCCCGCTAACTATGGCTACACCTTC.

CDR3 DNA sequence: TGTGCCAGCAGCCCGGGACAGGGGCCCTCTAACTATGGCTACACCTTC. Encoded protein: CASSPGQGPSNYGYTF. The V call is TRBV11-3, the J call TRBJ1-2; TRBD1 matches 10 bases. The V gene's germline CDR1 is SGHNT and CDR2 YENEEA. This CDR3 contains 16 residues. J gave up 0 bases and V 5 bases, and 6 bases lay outside the gene matches. Filled out from reference TRBV11-3 and TRBJ1-2, the complete variable domain reads EAGVVQSPRYKIIEKKQPVAFWCNPISGHNTLYWYLQNLGQGPELLIRYENEEAVDDSQLPKDRFSAERLKGVDSTLKIQPAELGDSAVYLCASSPGQGPSNYGYTFGSGTRLTVV.

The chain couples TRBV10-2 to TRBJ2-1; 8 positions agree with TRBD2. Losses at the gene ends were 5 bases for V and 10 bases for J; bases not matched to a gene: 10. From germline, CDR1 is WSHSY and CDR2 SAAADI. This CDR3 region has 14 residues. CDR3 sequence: CASSTWRGDGEQFF. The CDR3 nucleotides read TGCGCCAGCAGTACTTGGCGGGGGGATGGGGAGCAGTTCTTC.

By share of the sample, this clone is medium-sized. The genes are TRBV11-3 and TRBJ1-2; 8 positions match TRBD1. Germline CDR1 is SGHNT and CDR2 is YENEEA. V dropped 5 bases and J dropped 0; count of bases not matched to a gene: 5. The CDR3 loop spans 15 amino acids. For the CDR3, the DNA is TGTGCCAGCAGCCTTACAGGGGGAGCTAACTATGGCTACACCTTC. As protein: CASSLTGGANYGYTF.

The DNA for the CDR3 is TGTGCTAGTGGTTCCCCCAACACAGATACGCAGTATTTT. Its translation: CASGSPNTDTQYF. The V gene is TRBV12-5, the J gene TRBJ2-3, with D uncertain. Germline V gene lookup returns CDR1 LGHNT and CDR2 FRNRAP. V lost 4 bases and J lost 2, with 7 bases in between. The length of the CDR3 is 13 residues.